The clone carrying this T cell receptor beta chain was observed a few times. The antigen is not known. The sample is drawn from a study of T cell repertoires in cytomegalovirus infection. This CDR3 is built from 14 residues. Germline values: CDR1 MNHEY, CDR2 SMNVEV (reference sequence). Trimming stripped 2 bases from V and 4 bases from J, with 12 bases between. The study's findings and limits: Clonotype analysis showed dominance of the ex vivo response by HLA-C-restricted CMV-specific TCR beta clonotypes.

TCRdb re-derived calls from the reads in MiXCR, one entry per CDR3 protein. The sample shows about 890,000 distinct CDR3 sequences, around 30% of them seen only once. This receptor was obtained from a human donor in good health (CMV status not recorded). Some clones in this sample may be carry-over from other donors' samples. The sample was cultured CD8+ T cells from PBMCs, taken from culture after CMV antigen stimulation. The rearrangement links TRBV27 to TRBJ2-7; D possibly uses TRBD1 or TRBD2 (6 bases each). Here the CDR3 DNA reads TGTGCCAGCAGTTTAACCGGGGGCGGGTACGAGCAGTACTTC. It codes for CASSLTGGGYEQYF.